This T cell receptor (beta chain) was captured by sequencing in a study of T cells in narcolepsy. Whole-study findings and limits: Autoreactive clone sequences were missing from some blood memory CD4+ repertoires. Reportedly, autoreactive clonotypes were serially detected in patients' blood but not controls'.

Sequencing was performed with immunoSEQ multiplex PCR; in TCRdb, only in-frame clones are kept and a portion is missing. This table holds tens of thousands of clones, roughly 87% found once. About this clone itself: Antigen unknown.

Sequenced sample: CD45RA- memory CD4+ T cells from PBMCs. The origin of this receptor is a human donor with narcolepsy.

CDR3 DNA sequence: TGTGCCTGGAGTGTACGAGCAGGGAACTATGGCTACACCTTC. The encoded protein is CAWSVRAGNYGYTF. V gene TRBV30 combines with J gene TRBJ1-2; D may be TRBD1 (5 bases). Germline lookup yields CDR1 GTSNPN and CDR2 SVGIG (reference sequence). This CDR3 contains 14 residues. Deletions cut 0 bases from V and 2 bases from J, with 10 bases between.